The entry below describes one T cell receptor (beta chain). Its matching antigen is unknown. The record originates from a study of blood T cells in healthy people across ages. Overall study results and limits: Naive T cell percentage showed a strong correlation with the diversity of TCR beta. The authors considered diversity estimates from one million T cells to be underestimates.

PCR was performed a second time for about 6 to 11 cycles using a sample-barcoded 5' primer and a J-beta primer mix. Template switching added a 12-random-nucleotide identifier to every cDNA molecule. One entry per CDR3 protein, called by TCRdb with MiXCR from the 5' RACE reads. The sample has about 1.7 million distinct CDR3 sequences; roughly 27% are singletons. The TCR comes from a young woman in good health. Specimen: blood.

The CDR3: CASSLWGGREKLFF. The CDR3 DNA reads TGTGCCAGCAGCTTGTGGGGGGGAAGAGAAAAACTGTTTTTT. V and J are TRBV5-6 and TRBJ1-4, with D perhaps TRBD1 (5 bases). V was pared by 1 base and J by 8 bases, with 12 bases between. Germline loops: CDR1 SGHDT, CDR2 YYEEEE. The CDR3 totals 14 residues.